This T cell receptor (beta chain) was recovered during a study of human T cells and chemical hapten exposure. Turning to the study itself: Sensitization involved placing 2% DPC onto a 2 cm by 2 cm region of upper inner arm skin. Broader study findings: Correlating positively with patch test score were the PT1 expanded TCR counts.

Unique molecular identifiers were linked by the library to individual cDNA molecules. TCRdb analysed the RACE reads with MiXCR anew, one entry per CDR3 protein. Of 150,000 to 200,000 distinct CDR3 sequences in the sample, about 22% are singletons; the top ten hold 2% to 2.5%. Time point of the sample: patch test 3, about 24 weeks after DPC sensitization. Treatment defined: therapeutic diphenylcyclopropenone sensitization with weekly scalp DPC. Alopecia patients deemed DPC-suitable, aged 18 to 70, excluding pregnancy. J was trimmed by 10 bases and V by 5 bases; bases with no gene match: 12. Germline CDR1 SQVTM, CDR2 ANQGSEA. The CDR3 loop spans 14 amino acids. Points on this clonotype: Its antigen remains unidentified.

The receptor's source is a woman in her 40s with alopecia areata. Some clones in this sample may be carry-over from other donors' samples. Sequencing was performed on whole blood, taken in connection with sensitization to the hapten diphenylcyclopropenone (DPC). The rearrangement uses TRBV29-1 and TRBJ2-1; TRBD2 matches 9 bases. The CDR3 sequence is CSVRLAANFGEQFF. CDR3 DNA sequence: TGCAGCGTTAGACTAGCGGCCAACTTCGGGGAGCAGTTCTTC.